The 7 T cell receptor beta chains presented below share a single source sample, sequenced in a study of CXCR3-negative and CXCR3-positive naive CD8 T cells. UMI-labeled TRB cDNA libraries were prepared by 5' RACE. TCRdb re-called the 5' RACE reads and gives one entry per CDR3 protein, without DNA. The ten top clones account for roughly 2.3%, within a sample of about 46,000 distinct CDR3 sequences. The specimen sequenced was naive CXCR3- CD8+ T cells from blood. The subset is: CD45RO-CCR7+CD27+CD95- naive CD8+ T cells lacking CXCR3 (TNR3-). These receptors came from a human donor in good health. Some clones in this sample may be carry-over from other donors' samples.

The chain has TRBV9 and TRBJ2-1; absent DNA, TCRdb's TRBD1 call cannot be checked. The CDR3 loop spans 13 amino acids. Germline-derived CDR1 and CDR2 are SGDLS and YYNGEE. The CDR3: CASSPGTTYEQFF.

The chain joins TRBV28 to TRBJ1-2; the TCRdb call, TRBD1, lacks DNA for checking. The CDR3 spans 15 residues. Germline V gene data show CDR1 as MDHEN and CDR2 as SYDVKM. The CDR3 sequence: CASSYRTGGYYGYTF.

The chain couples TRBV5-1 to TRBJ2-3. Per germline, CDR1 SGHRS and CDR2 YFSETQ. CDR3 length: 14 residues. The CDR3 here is CASSLVRMTDTQYF.

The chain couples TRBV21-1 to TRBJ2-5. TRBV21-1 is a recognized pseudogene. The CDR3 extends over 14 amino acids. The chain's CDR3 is CASSNEWGWETQYF.

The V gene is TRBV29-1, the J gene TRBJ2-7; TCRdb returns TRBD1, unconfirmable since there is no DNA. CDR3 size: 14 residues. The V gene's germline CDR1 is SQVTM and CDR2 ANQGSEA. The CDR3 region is CSVHSPGDFYEQYF.

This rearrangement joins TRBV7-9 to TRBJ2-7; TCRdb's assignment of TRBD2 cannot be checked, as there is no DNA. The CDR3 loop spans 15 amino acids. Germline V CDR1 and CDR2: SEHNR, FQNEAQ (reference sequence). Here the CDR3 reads CASSRGTSGTYEQYF. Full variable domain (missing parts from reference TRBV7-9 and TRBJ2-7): DTGVSQNPRHKITKRGQNVTFRCDPISEHNRLYWYRQTLGQGPEFLTYFQNEAQLEKSRLLSDRFSAERPKGSFSTLEIQRTEQGDSAMYLCASSRGTSGTYEQYFGPGTRLTVT.

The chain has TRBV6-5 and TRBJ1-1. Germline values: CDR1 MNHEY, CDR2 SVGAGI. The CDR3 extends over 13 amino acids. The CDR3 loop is CASNSNGNTEAFF.